This T cell receptor (beta chain) originates from a study of blood T cell repertoires in COVID-19. Study as a whole: Samples of COVID-19 (acute and convalescent) were obtained from the United States, Italy and Spain.

In the source study's methods: The assay estimated nucleated cells by amplifying reference gene primers. Some clones are missing from TCRdb's copy, which holds only in-frame ones; the method was immunoSEQ multiplex PCR. Clone size and the V and J calls come from that table; the DNA yielded D and trimming. Among some 250,000 clones, about 86% were seen once, and the ten largest hold about 3.1%. From germline, CDR1 is SGHNT and CDR2 YYREEE (reference sequence). With 4 bases removed from V and 1 base from J, the gap between germline ends came to 2 bases. This CDR3 spans 12 amino acids. The sequence derives from a woman aged 25 to 39 who had recovered from COVID-19. Sequencing was performed on peripheral blood. The gene calls are TRBV5-4 and TRBJ2-2; D gene ambiguous. The CDR3, as DNA: TGTGCCAGCAGCCAGAACACCGGGGAGCTGTTTTTT. The encoded protein is CASSQNTGELFF.